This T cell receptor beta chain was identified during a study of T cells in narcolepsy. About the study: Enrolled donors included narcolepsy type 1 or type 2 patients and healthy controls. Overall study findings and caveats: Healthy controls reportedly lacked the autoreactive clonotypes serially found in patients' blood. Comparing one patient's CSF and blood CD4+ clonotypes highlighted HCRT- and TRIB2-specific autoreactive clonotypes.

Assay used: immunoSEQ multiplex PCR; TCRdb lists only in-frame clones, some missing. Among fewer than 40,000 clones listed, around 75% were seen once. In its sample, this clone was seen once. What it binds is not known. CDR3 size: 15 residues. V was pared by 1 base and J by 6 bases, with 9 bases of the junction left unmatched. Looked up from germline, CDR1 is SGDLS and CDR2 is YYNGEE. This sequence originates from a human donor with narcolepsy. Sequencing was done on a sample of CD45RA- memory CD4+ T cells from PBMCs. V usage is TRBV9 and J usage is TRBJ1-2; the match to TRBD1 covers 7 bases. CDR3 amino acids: CASSVSLGGADGYTF. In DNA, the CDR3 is TGTGCCAGCAGCGTAAGTCTAGGGGGCGCAGATGGCTACACCTTC.